The present T cell receptor (beta chain) was sequenced within a study of OX40 agonist ivuxolimab in advanced cancers. Looking at the study overall: At approximately 80% male, the cohort had a mean age of 60 years, ranging from roughly 20 to 85. Three patients got partial responses; one had hepatocellular carcinoma and two had cutaneous melanoma.

CDR1 is SGHAT and CDR2 is FQNNGV in the germline V gene. V trimming: 4 bases; J trimming: 2 bases; junction bases outside the gene matches: 5. The CDR3 spans 15 residues. TCRdb's copy holds only in-frame clones and misses some; the assay was immunoSEQ multiplex PCR. The data hold under 45,000 clones, with 78% observed a single time. The receptor was derived from an adult with an advanced solid tumor such as melanoma, head and neck, liver or kidney cancer. The rearrangement links TRBV11-2 to TRBJ2-3; 8 positions match TRBD1. The sample consisted of CD4+ or CD8+ T cells sorted from blood, taken in a trial of the OX40 agonist ivuxolimab. Here the CDR3 reads CASSSTGGDTDTQYF. In nucleotides, the CDR3 is TGTGCCAGCAGCTCTACAGGGGGAGACACAGATACGCAGTATTTT. The whole variable domain, filled in from reference TRBV11-2 and TRBJ2-3, reads EAGVAQSPRYKIIEKRQSVAFWCNPISGHATLYWYQQILGQGPKLLIQFQNNGVVDDSQLPKDRFSAERLKGVDSTLKIQPAKLEDSAVYLCASSSTGGDTDTQYFGPGTRLTVL.